Listed below are T cell receptor beta chains from one sample, sequenced in a study of T cell responses to AZD1222 COVID-19 vaccine. Clones were sequenced by immunoSEQ multiplex PCR, and TCRdb holds only the in-frame ones, with some missing. The sample shows 80,000 to 100,000 clones, 80% to 90% of them seen only once. Sequenced here: peripheral blood, sampled on day 0 of AZD1222 vaccination. These receptors were collected from an adult in good health. The CDR3 runs from the conserved cysteine through the conserved F or W. The D gene is left open where the match is weak. Rows may omit the clone size; those that give it use once, few, many or a size class.

TRBJ1-1,TRBV6-5,.,13,.,CASSYSGGTEAFF,TGTGCCAGCAGTTACTCCGGAGGCACTGAAGCTTTCTTT
TRBJ1-2,TRBV18,.,15,.,CASSPLKSGVDGYTF,TGTGCCAGCTCACCTCTTAAATCAGGGGTGGATGGCTACACCTTC
TRBJ2-5,TRBV6-5,few,13,.,CASSGGVSETQYF,TGTGCCAGCAGCGGGGGAGTGTCTGAGACCCAGTACTTC
TRBJ1-1,TRBV29-1,.,13,.,CSGLTGWGTEAFF,TGCAGCGGCCTGACAGGATGGGGGACTGAAGCTTTCTTT
TRBJ1-2,TRBV4-2,.,15,.,CASSQGGRSTHGYTF,TGTGCCAGCAGCCAGGGGGGACGCAGCACTCATGGCTACACCTTC
TRBJ1-1,TRBV2,.,15,TRBD1,CASSRDRSRMTEAFF,TGTGCCAGCAGCCGGGACAGATCAAGAATGACTGAAGCTTTCTTT
TRBJ2-7,TRBV6-2/TRBV6-3,.,15,.,CASSNQGRSSYEQYF,TGTGCCAGCAGCAACCAGGGGCGGAGCTCCTACGAGCAGTACTTC
TRBJ1-3,TRBV12-3/TRBV12-4,.,13,.,CASSLLLGNTIYF,TGTGCCAGCAGTTTATTACTGGGAAACACCATATATTTT
TRBJ2-2,TRBV27,once,16,TRBD2,CASSKLAGLNTGELFF,TGTGCCAGTAGTAAGCTAGCGGGCTTGAACACCGGGGAGCTGTTTTTT
TRBJ2-3,TRBV29-1,.,14,TRBD2,CSVGVAGGTDTQYF,TGCAGCGTTGGGGTAGCGGGGGGCACAGATACGCAGTATTTT
TRBJ1-2,TRBV7-9,.,15,TRBD1,CASSLWGQGGDGYTF,TGTGCCAGCAGCTTATGGGGACAGGGAGGAGATGGCTACACCTTC
TRBJ1-6,TRBV6-5,.,15,.,CASAVDSSYNSPLHF,TGTGCCAGCGCGGTTGATAGCTCCTATAATTCACCCCTCCACTTT
TRBJ1-1,TRBV11-2,.,14,.,CASSLGGKDTEAFF,TGTGCCAGCAGCTTAGGGGGGAAAGACACTGAAGCTTTCTTT
TRBJ1-5,TRBV29-1,.,14,.,CSVTHGQGGQPQHF,TGCAGCGTTACCCATGGGCAGGGTGGTCAGCCCCAGCATTTT
TRBJ1-5,TRBV9,.,15,.,CASSVGPGFNQPQHF,TGTGCCAGCAGCGTCGGTCCCGGGTTCAATCAGCCCCAGCATTTT
TRBJ2-2,TRBV19,.,15,.,CASSRRESNTGELFF,TGTGCCAGTAGTCGACGGGAATCGAACACCGGGGAGCTGTTTTTT
TRBJ1-5,TRBV18,.,14,.,CASSPESDNQPQHF,TGTGCCAGCTCACCCGAATCGGACAATCAGCCCCAGCATTTT
TRBJ1-3,TRBV2,.,15,.,CASSGGQFSGNTIYF,TGTGCCAGCAGTGGAGGACAGTTCTCTGGAAACACCATATATTTT
TRBJ1-5,TRBV20-1,.,12,.,CSASGSNQPQHF,TGCAGTGCTAGTGGCAGCAATCAGCCCCAGCATTTT
TRBJ2-7,TRBV15,.,15,.,CATSRDRAKRYEQYF,TGTGCCACCAGCAGAGATCGGGCGAAACGCTACGAGCAGTACTTC
TRBJ2-5,TRBV5-1,few,15,.,CASSLFQGTVETQYF,TGCGCCAGCAGCTTGTTCCAGGGGACGGTAGAGACCCAGTACTTC
TRBJ1-5,TRBV20-1,once,15,.,CSASRGKSSNQPQHF,TGCAGTGCTAGTAGGGGGAAGAGTAGCAATCAGCCCCAGCATTTT
TRBJ2-7,TRBV27,.,16,TRBD2,CASSTSSGLAGHEQYF,TGTGCCAGCAGTACAAGCAGCGGGCTAGCGGGACACGAGCAGTACTTC
TRBJ2-6,TRBV6-2/TRBV6-3,.,18,TRBD1,CASSNRQGPSSGANVLTF,TGTGCCAGCAGTAACCGACAGGGCCCATCTTCTGGGGCCAACGTCCTGACTTTC
TRBJ2-6,TRBV30,.,10,.,CGTGANVLTF,TGCGGGACAGGGGCCAACGTCCTGACTTTC
TRBJ1-1,TRBV2,.,13,.,CASNRQENTEAFF,TGTGCCAGCAATCGACAGGAGAACACTGAAGCTTTCTTT
TRBJ1-6,TRBV4-1,.,18,.,CASSQIFGVNINNSPLHF,TGCGCCAGCAGCCAAATTTTTGGCGTAAACATCAATAATTCACCCCTCCACTTT
TRBJ1-1,TRBV3-1/TRBV3-2,.,15,.,CASSQIARGVTEAFF,TGTGCCAGCAGCCAAATAGCGCGAGGAGTCACTGAAGCTTTCTTT
TRBJ2-1,TRBV9,.,15,TRBD2,CASSGSSGSYNEQFF,TGTGCCAGCTCGGGGAGTAGCGGGAGCTACAATGAGCAGTTCTTC
TRBJ2-5,TRBV7-8,.,13,.,CASSLARQETQYF,TGTGCCAGCAGCTTAGCCAGACAAGAGACCCAGTACTTC
TRBJ2-5,TRBV11-2,.,13,.,CASSLDGQETQYF,TGTGCCAGCAGCTTAGATGGTCAAGAGACCCAGTACTTC
TRBJ1-3,TRBV10-3,few,14,TRBD1,CAIRTDRVGNTIYF,TGTGCCATCAGGACCGACAGGGTTGGAAACACCATATATTTT
TRBJ1-2,TRBV6-4,.,12,.,CASSDSFRGYTF,TGTGCCAGCAGTGACTCGTTTCGGGGCTACACCTTC
TRBJ2-1,TRBV5-4,.,17,.,CASSPSGGTATYNEQFF,TGTGCCAGCAGCCCGTCGGGAGGGACAGCAACCTACAATGAGCAGTTCTTC
TRBJ1-5,TRBV6-1,.,16,TRBD1,CASSDRGSGSNQPQHF,TGTGCCAGCAGTGACAGGGGGAGTGGGAGCAATCAGCCCCAGCATTTT
TRBJ1-4,TRBV18,.,13,.,CASSPVGYEKLFF,TGTGCCAGCTCACCTGTCGGCTATGAAAAACTGTTTTTT
TRBJ1-6,TRBV25-1,.,14,.,CASSRDLYNSPLHF,TGTGCCAGCAGTCGGGATCTCTATAATTCACCCCTCCACTTT
TRBJ2-7,TRBV7-8,.,11,.,CASSLSDEQYF,TGTGCCAGCAGCTTATCTGACGAGCAGTACTTC
TRBJ1-4,TRBV7-9,.,14,TRBD1,CASSTGAGNEKLFF,TGTGCCAGCAGCACAGGGGCCGGTAATGAAAAACTGTTTTTT
TRBJ1-1,TRBV6-5,.,16,TRBD1,CASSYSGGGVGTEAFF,TGTGCCAGCAGTTACTCAGGAGGGGGCGTAGGCACTGAAGCTTTCTTT
TRBJ2-3,TRBV2,.,16,TRBD1,CASTRDSHLSTDTQYF,TGTGCCAGCACCCGGGACAGCCATTTGAGCACAGATACGCAGTATTTT
TRBJ2-1,TRBV15,.,16,.,CATSTEDVGWHNEQFF,TGTGCCACCAGCACAGAGGACGTGGGGTGGCACAATGAGCAGTTCTTC
TRBJ1-4,TRBV10-3,once,14,.,CAIGREAINEKLFF,TGTGCCATCGGCAGGGAGGCGATTAATGAAAAACTGTTTTTT
TRBJ1-1,TRBV6-5,once,15,TRBD1,CASSTRDRPTTEAFF,TGTGCCAGCAGTACCCGGGACAGGCCTACCACTGAAGCTTTCTTT
TRBJ2-2,TRBV30,.,15,TRBD1,CAWTGDRAHTGELFF,TGTGCCTGGACCGGGGACAGGGCCCACACCGGGGAGCTGTTTTTT
TRBJ2-2,TRBV9,.,19,.,CASSVGRMGAGPDTGELFF,TGTGCCAGCAGCGTAGGCCGGATGGGGGCGGGGCCCGACACCGGGGAGCTGTTTTTT
TRBJ2-2,TRBV2,.,14,.,CASSPRSGAGELFF,TGTGCCAGCAGCCCCAGGTCCGGTGCCGGGGAGCTGTTTTTT
TRBJ1-1,TRBV2,.,14,.,CASSPTTGNTEAFF,TGTGCCAGCAGTCCCACGACCGGTAACACTGAAGCTTTCTTT
TRBJ1-2,TRBV30,.,13,.,CAWSVEPLYGYTF,TGTGCCTGGAGTGTAGAACCCCTCTATGGCTACACCTTC
TRBJ1-2,TRBV5-4,.,13,.,CASSSTTGYGYTF,TGTGCCAGCAGCTCCACTACAGGGTATGGCTACACCTTC
TRBJ1-1,TRBV12-3/TRBV12-4,.,13,.,CASRIQVYPEAFF,TGTGCCAGCAGAATACAGGTATACCCTGAAGCTTTCTTT
TRBJ2-7,TRBV6-6,.,12,.,CASRKDSYEQYF,TGTGCCAGCAGAAAAGACAGCTACGAGCAGTACTTC
TRBJ2-2,TRBV2,.,14,.,CASTGLLNTGELFF,TGTGCCAGCACAGGTCTGCTGAACACCGGGGAGCTGTTTTTT
TRBJ2-7,TRBV9,.,15,.,CASSVRGEISYEQYF,TGTGCCAGCAGCGTCCGAGGGGAAATCTCCTACGAGCAGTACTTC
TRBJ2-1,TRBV27,.,14,.,CASSLSNPYNEQFF,TGTGCCAGCAGTTTATCGAATCCCTACAATGAGCAGTTCTTC
TRBJ1-5,TRBV12-3/TRBV12-4,.,13,.,CASSLSDNQPQHF,TGTGCCAGCAGTTTATCGGACAATCAGCCCCAGCATTTT
TRBJ2-3,TRBV9,once,17,TRBD2,CASSVDVPGGPTDTQYF,TGTGCCAGCAGCGTAGATGTCCCGGGGGGGCCAACAGATACGCAGTATTTT
TRBJ2-3,TRBV18,.,14,.,CASSPALYTDTQYF,TGTGCCAGCTCACCAGCGCTATACACAGATACGCAGTATTTT